Listed below are T cell receptor beta chains from one sample, sequenced in a study of CD8 T cells in ankylosing spondylitis. MiXCR, run by TCRdb on the 5' RACE reads, gives a single entry per CDR3 protein. The sample has around 490,000 distinct CDR3 sequences, about 5.7% seen once. The sequenced sample was blood, either unsorted or a sorted T cell fraction (not recorded which). The receptors originated from a male donor with ankylosing spondylitis. Both conserved end residues are part of each CDR3. D genes are given only for firm matches. Clone size is not always given. Where it is, it says once, few, many or a class for expanded clones.

TRBJ2-7	TRBV4-2	many	NA	TGTGCCAGCAGCCAAGATCGGTACGAGCAGTACTTC	CASSQDRYEQYF
TRBJ2-1	TRBV7-2	many	TRBD2	TGTGCCAGCAGCTTAGGGAGTAGCGGGAACTACAATGAGCAGTTCTTC	CASSLGSSGNYNEQFF
TRBJ1-1	TRBV4-2	many	NA	TGTGCCAGCAGCCAGACCCGGGACAAAAACACTGAAGCTTTCTTT	CASSQTRDKNTEAFF
TRBJ2-7	TRBV20-1	many	TRBD2	TGCAGTGCTAGGCACGTAGCGGGGGGGCCCGGGTACGAGCAGTACTTC	CSARHVAGGPGYEQYF
TRBJ2-1	TRBV2	many	NA	TGTGCCAGCAGTGAAGTCACCCTCTCCTACAATGAGCAGTTCTTC	CASSEVTLSYNEQFF
TRBJ2-7	TRBV6-5	NA	NA	TGTGCCAGCAGTTACTTCGTGGGGGCCGGCCACGAGCAGTACTTC	CASSYFVGAGHEQYF
TRBJ2-3	TRBV9	many	TRBD2	TGTGCCAGCAGCCCCACGGGGGTAGCGGGGAGGGGTCTAAGCACAGATACGCAGTATTTT	CASSPTGVAGRGLSTDTQYF
TRBJ2-1	TRBV5-1	many	TRBD1	TGCGCCAGCAGCCTACGACAGGGAGCCTACAATGAGCAGTTCTTC	CASSLRQGAYNEQFF
TRBJ2-1	TRBV15	many	TRBD2	TGTGCCACCAGCGGCGCCGGGACTAGATACGATGAGCAGTTCTTC	CATSGAGTRYDEQFF
TRBJ1-1	TRBV4-2	NA	NA	TGTGCCAGCAGCCTACAGGACAAGATGAACACTGAAGCTTTCTTT	CASSLQDKMNTEAFF
TRBJ1-2	TRBV5-1	many	TRBD1	TGCGCCAGCAGCTCAGGGACAGGGGGCTTGTATGGCTACACCTTC	CASSSGTGGLYGYTF
TRBJ1-4	TRBV20-1	many	NA	TGCAGTGCCCCGGATAGGGGTGAGACTAATGAAAAACTGTTTTTT	CSAPDRGETNEKLFF
TRBJ1-5	TRBV20-1	many	TRBD1	TGCAGTGCTAAGGACAGGATTGAGCCCCAGCATTTT	CSAKDRIEPQHF
TRBJ2-3	TRBV27	many	TRBD2	TGTGCCAGCAGTTTATTCGGGAGGGGGCAGTATTTT	CASSLFGRGQYF
TRBJ2-3	TRBV12-3/TRBV12-4	many	TRBD1	TGTGCCACCAGCCTTTGGGACAGGATTGATTCAGATACGCAGTATTTT	CATSLWDRIDSDTQYF
TRBJ2-3	TRBV29-1	many	TRBD1	TGCAGCGTATCCAGGGGGCTGGACACAGATACGCAGTATTTT	CSVSRGLDTDTQYF
TRBJ2-2	TRBV12-5	many	TRBD2	TGTGCTAGTGGTTTGAACCCCGGGACTAGCAGCGGGGAGCTGTTTTTT	CASGLNPGTSSGELFF
TRBJ1-1	TRBV19	many	NA	TGTGCCAGTAGTATGTATAGCAACACTGAAGCTTTCTTT	CASSMYSNTEAFF
TRBJ1-5	TRBV7-9	many	NA	TGTGCCAGCAGCTTAGCGAGACAGCCCCAGCATTTT	CASSLARQPQHF
TRBJ2-3	TRBV20-1	many	NA	TGCAGTGCGCCCCTAGCGTTAAGCACAGATACGCAGTATTTT	CSAPLALSTDTQYF
TRBJ1-1	TRBV5-1	many	TRBD1	TGCGCCAGCAGCTTGGGGGTGACAGGGTCGAACACTGAAGCTTTCTTT	CASSLGVTGSNTEAFF
TRBJ2-5	TRBV4-2	many	NA	TGTGCCAGCAGCCAAGCCGGGAGCCAAGAGACCCAGTACTTC	CASSQAGSQETQYF
TRBJ2-3	TRBV28	few	TRBD2	TGTGCCAGCAGCGAGATACGGGGGGGAACAGATACGCAGTATTTT	CASSEIRGGTDTQYF
TRBJ1-2	TRBV7-2	many	TRBD1	TGTGCCAGCAGCTCGACAGGGGCCTATGCTAACTATGGCTACACCTTC	CASSSTGAYANYGYTF
TRBJ1-6	TRBV6-5	many	NA	TGTGCCAGCAGTACAGGGCATTCACCCCTCCACTTT	CASSTGHSPLHF
TRBJ2-1	TRBV11-2	many	TRBD2	TGTGCCAGCAGCTTACACGGACTAGCGGGAGGGGAAGGTAGTGAGCAGTTCTTC	CASSLHGLAGGEGSEQFF
TRBJ2-5	TRBV5-6	once	NA	TGTGCCAGCAGCCTAACGAAAATTCGGGAGACCCAGTACTTC	CASSLTKIRETQYF
TRBJ1-1	TRBV5-1	many	TRBD1	TGCGCCAGCAGCGCCTGGACAGGGGGGGACACTGAAGCTTTCTTT	CASSAWTGGDTEAFF
TRBJ2-3	TRBV7-2	many	NA	TGTGCCAGCAGCTTTATGGTGTCGGAAACAGATACGCAGTATTTT	CASSFMVSETDTQYF
TRBJ2-1	TRBV7-6	many	NA	TGTGCAACACGCCAACTGACGGAGAACAATGAGCAGTTCTTC	CATRQLTENNEQFF
TRBJ2-2	TRBV10-3	many	TRBD1	TGTGCCACCAAGACAGGGACGAACACCGGGGAGCTGTTTTTT	CATKTGTNTGELFF
TRBJ1-1	TRBV6-1	many	NA	TGTGCCAGCACTGATTCAGCCGTGAACACTGAAGCTTTCTTT	CASTDSAVNTEAFF
TRBJ1-2	TRBV29-1	many	NA	TGCAGCGTTGAGTTCGATGGCTACACCTTC	CSVEFDGYTF
TRBJ2-7	TRBV28	NA	TRBD1	TGTGCCAGCAGTCCCCAGGACCAGGGGACAGTTGGTCGCGAGCAGTACTTC	CASSPQDQGTVGREQYF